This passage covers 28 T cell receptor beta chains from one sample sequenced in a study of regulatory T cells in long-lasting Graves disease. CDR3 regions were amplified by Arm-PCR using iRepertoire HTBI primers to build TCR beta libraries. In TCRdb, the multiplex PCR reads were re-called with MiXCR into one record per CDR3 protein. The sample gives roughly 430,000 distinct CDR3 sequences, roughly a fifth of which show up once; 14% is in the top ten. This sample's time point: persistent/refractory GD, antithyroid drugs over 5 years with positive TRAb. The authors made the TCR library using RNA they extracted from PBMCs. Sequences were derived from peripheral blood mononuclear cells (PBMCs), sampled when the disease was refractory, from a patient treated with antithyroid drugs. These TCRs come from a female donor with Graves disease.

V gene TRBV12-3 or TRBV12-4 combines with J gene TRBJ2-3, with a possible D match to TRBD1 (6 bases). The CDR3 is 17 amino acids. Trimming took 7 bases from V and 0 from J, leaving 20 bases between them. The CDR3 sequence: CASIKLRTATSTDTQYF. The CDR3 nucleotides read TGTGCCAGCATTAAACTGCGGACAGCAACTAGCACAGATACGCAGTATTTT.

The rearrangement uses TRBV20-1 and TRBJ1-1, with unresolved D. Germline V gene lookup returns CDR1 DFQATT and CDR2 SNEGSKA (reference sequence). This CDR3 has 13 residues. Trimming took 3 bases from V and 6 from J, leaving 14 bases between them. The CDR3 protein is CSARILARPEAFF. In DNA form, the CDR3 reads TGCAGTGCTAGGATTCTCGCGCGACCTGAAGCTTTCTTT.

The chain uses TRBV5-1 and TRBJ2-1; D remains ambiguous. The CDR3 covers 12 residues. Trimming took 4 bases from V and 7 from J, leaving 9 bases between them. Germline assignment: CDR1 SGHRS and CDR2 YFSETQ. CDR3 residues: CASSRSRNEQFF. CDR3 nucleotide sequence: TGCGCCAGCAGCAGAAGTAGGAATGAGCAGTTCTTC.

This rearrangement joins TRBV5-1 to TRBJ2-5; no firm D call. The CDR3 loop spans 12 amino acids. Germline assignment: CDR1 SGHRS and CDR2 YFSETQ. Trimming removed 4 bases at V and 4 bases at J, with 8 bases between. CDR3 residues: CASSAGRETQYF. The CDR3 DNA reads TGCGCCAGCAGCGCCGGCAGAGAGACCCAGTACTTC.

The table lists this clonotype with many counts. The genes are TRBV7-2 and TRBJ2-7; D uncertain. This CDR3 has 14 amino acids. The V and J ends lost 0 bases and 4 bases respectively, with 10 bases between them. Germline CDR1 SGHTA, CDR2 FQGNSA. CDR3 in amino acids: CASSLAPLRYEQYF. For the CDR3, the DNA is TGTGCCAGCAGCTTAGCGCCTCTGCGTTACGAGCAGTACTTC.

The chain carries TRBV12-3 or TRBV12-4 and TRBJ1-6, with TRBD1 as a possible D gene (6 bases). Trimming stripped 5 bases from V and 11 bases from J, with 16 bases between. CDR3 length equals 14 residues. In DNA, the CDR3 is TGTGCCAGCAGTCAAGGGGGGGCCGGAGCACCCCTCCACTTT. Protein sequence: CASSQGGAGAPLHF.

Note on this clonotype: A read error may account for a junction end that differs from germline. The V and J genes are TRBV5-5 and TRBJ2-5, with 10 nucleotides matching TRBD2. Germline CDR1 reads SGHKS; CDR2 reads YYEKEE (reference sequence). This CDR3 spans 16 amino acids. The CDR3 nucleotides read TGCGCCAGCAGCTTGGCCCTGACTAGCGGGCAAGAGACCCAGTACTTC. The encoded protein is CASSLALTSGQETQYF.

V and J are TRBV6-2 or TRBV6-3 and TRBJ1-4, with D uncertain. This CDR3 contains 18 residues. V was shortened by 7 bases and J by 14 bases, with 35 bases between the two germline ends. The germline V gene encodes CDR1 MNHEY and CDR2 SVGEGT. CDR3 nucleotides: TGTGCCAGCATCTCATACCGGGGTACCGGGGAGCTGTCGCGGGATCTGTTTTTT. It translates to CASISYRGTGELSRDLFF.

The DNA for the CDR3 is TGTGCCAGCAGCCCCCGGGGTCAGTTCTATGGCTACACCTTC. Its translation is CASSPRGQFYGYTF. This rearrangement joins TRBV5-5 to TRBJ1-2; D ambiguous. The V and J ends lost 4 bases and 4 bases respectively, with 14 bases between them. Germline CDR1 reads SGHKS; CDR2 reads YYEKEE (reference sequence). This CDR3 is built from 14 residues.

At least ten counts were recorded for this clonotype. The chain has TRBV12-3 or TRBV12-4 and TRBJ1-2; D is perhaps TRBD1 (5 bases). The CDR3 runs to 14 residues. V lost 6 bases to trimming and J lost 3 bases, with 14 bases between them. CDR3 residues: CASSTAGDDYGYTF. CDR3 DNA: TGTGCCAGCAGCACAGCCGGGGACGACTATGGCTACACCTTC.

This chain uses TRBV5-1 with TRBJ2-1; 9 nucleotides agree with TRBD2. The J segment lost 7 bases and the V segment lost 1 base, leaving 6 bases of the junction unmatched. CDR1 is SGHRS, CDR2 YFSETQ, per germline. CDR3 length: 15 residues. CDR3: CASSLISGRSNEQFF. The DNA for the CDR3 is TGCGCCAGCAGCTTGATCAGCGGGAGGTCGAATGAGCAGTTCTTC.

The table lists this clonotype with many counts. This chain links TRBV2 with TRBJ2-5; a weak D match, TRBD2 (6 bases). CDR3 length: 15 residues. Germline V lookup: CDR1 SNHLY, CDR2 FYNNEI. V was trimmed by 3 bases and J by 9 bases, leaving 20 bases between them. The DNA of the CDR3 is TGTGCCAGCAGTGAGGGAGCGGGCCCTGCGGAGGCCCAGTACTTC. It encodes CASSEGAGPAEAQYF.

This clonotype came up many times. This sequence joins TRBV27 and TRBJ1-2; 9 bases map to TRBD1. The J segment lost 5 bases and the V segment lost 4 bases, leaving 5 bases of the junction unmatched. This CDR3 has 14 amino acids. Germline CDR1 reads MNHEY; CDR2 reads SMNVEV (reference sequence). The chain's CDR3 is CASSSGDRGYGYTF. Written as DNA, the CDR3 is TGTGCCAGCAGTTCCGGCGACAGGGGGTATGGCTACACCTTC.

This clonotype was picked up a small number of times. The chain couples TRBV7-2 to TRBJ1-1; D might be TRBD1 (5 bases). This CDR3 contains 15 residues. Trimming removed 5 bases at V and 5 bases at J, with 18 bases between. Per germline, CDR1 SGHTA and CDR2 FQGNSA. The CDR3: CASSLIRDGGTEAFF. In nucleotides, the CDR3 is TGTGCCAGCAGCCTCATCCGGGACGGTGGGACTGAAGCTTTCTTT.

DNA for the CDR3: TGTGCCAGCAGTGCCAGAAGTAATGGCGAGCAGTACTTC. It is translated as CASSARSNGEQYF. The chain is built from TRBV25-1 and TRBJ2-7; no definite D call. The CDR3 extends over 13 amino acids. The germline gives CDR1 MGHDK, CDR2 SYGVNS. Trimming left V 4 bases short and J 6 bases short, with 13 bases between.

This clonotype appeared a few times. The chain couples TRBV7-9 to TRBJ2-5; TRBD2 matches at 8 bases. The length of the CDR3 is 17 residues. Germline V lookup: CDR1 SEHNR, CDR2 FQNEAQ (reference sequence). V lost 5 bases to trimming and J lost 7 bases; unmatched junction nucleotides: 18. The CDR3 DNA follows: TGTGCCAGCAGCCAACCCTTGGAAGCGGGGGCCGGGGGGACCCAGTACTTC. It specifies CASSQPLEAGAGGTQYF. Looking up the rest from reference TRBV7-9 and TRBJ2-5 gives the full variable domain: DTGVSQNPRHKITKRGQNVTFRCDPISEHNRLYWYRQTLGQGPEFLTYFQNEAQLEKSRLLSDRFSAERPKGSFSTLEIQRTEQGDSAMYLCASSQPLEAGAGGTQYFGPGTRLLVL.

With regard to this clonotype: A much larger clone differs from this one at a single base, so this may be a read error. The chain uses TRBV2 and TRBJ1-3, with a possible D match to TRBD1 (5 bases). The CDR3 runs to 16 residues. Between the trimmed V and J ends, which lost 2 bases and 14 bases, there was a span of 25 bases. Germline V gene sequence: CDR1 SNHLY, CDR2 FYNNEI. This CDR3 reads CASSEIAGGQGATVYF. DNA for the CDR3: TGTGCCAGCAGTGAAATTGCGGGCGGGCAGGGTGCAACCGTATATTTT. Together with reference TRBV2 and TRBJ1-3, the CDR3 gives the full variable domain: EPEVTQTPSHQVTQMGQEVILRCVPISNHLYFYWYRQILGQKVEFLVSFYNNEISEKSEIFDDQFSVERPDGSNFTLKIRSTKLEDSAMYFCASSEIAGGQGATVYFGEGSWLTVV.

This clonotype occurred many times. This rearrangement joins TRBV20-1 to TRBJ1-5; 10 bases fit TRBD1. The germline CDR1 and CDR2 sequences are DFQATT and SNEGSKA (reference sequence). The CDR3 runs to 15 residues. V lost 3 bases and J lost 4; bases outside the gene matches: 6. CDR3 residues: CSARWTGGSNQPQHF. CDR3 in DNA: TGCAGTGCTAGGTGGACAGGGGGTTCAAATCAGCCCCAGCATTTT.

There are many counts of this clonotype. The V gene is TRBV18, the J gene TRBJ2-7, with TRBD1 matching over 7 bases. There are 14 residues in the CDR3. With V trimmed by 6 bases and J by 2 bases, 7 bases remained unmatched. Germline lookup yields CDR1 KGHSH and CDR2 LQKENI. The CDR3 sequence: CASSTRGNPYEQYF. CDR3 sequence (DNA): TGTGCCAGCTCTACCAGGGGGAACCCCTACGAGCAGTACTTC.

There are many counts of this clonotype. The chain couples TRBV7-8 to TRBJ1-2, with D hard to call. The V gene lost 6 bases and the J gene lost 2 bases, with 19 bases spanning the gap. The CDR3 extends over 16 amino acids. Germline CDR1 reads SGHVS; CDR2 reads FQNEAQ. In DNA, the CDR3 is TGTGCCAGCAGGCCCGATGTCTTCTTACGGAACTATGGCTACACCTTC. The encoded protein is CASRPDVFLRNYGYTF.

This clonotype was detected once. This rearrangement joins TRBV28 to TRBJ2-1; D remains ambiguous. Germline CDR1 is MDHEN and CDR2 is SYDVKM. The CDR3 has 15 residues. Trimming removed 5 bases from V and 7 bases from J, with 18 bases in between. The CDR3 sequence is CASSIPMTPWNEQFF. CDR3 DNA sequence: TGTGCCAGCAGTATACCAATGACTCCGTGGAATGAGCAGTTCTTC.

This clonotype occurred many times. This sequence joins TRBV24-1 and TRBJ1-5; 10 nucleotides line up with TRBD1. Per the germline V gene, CDR1 is KGHDR and CDR2 is SFDVKD. The CDR3 has 15 amino acids. V was clipped by 4 bases and J by 5 bases; unmatched bases: 4. CDR3 residues: CATSDSGQGYQPQHF. In DNA, the CDR3 is TGTGCCACCAGTGACTCGGGACAGGGGTATCAGCCCCAGCATTTT.

This clonotype was recorded many times. The chain couples TRBV28 to TRBJ2-7; 7 nucleotides agree with TRBD2. V lost 4 bases, J lost 6 bases, and 15 bases stayed unmatched. From germline, CDR1 is MDHEN and CDR2 SYDVKM. The CDR3 spans 16 residues. CDR3 in amino acids: CASSYLAAGSRGEQYF. Written as DNA, the CDR3 is TGTGCCAGCAGTTATCTAGCGGCAGGGTCGAGGGGCGAGCAGTACTTC.

Many counts were recorded for this clonotype. The chain recombines TRBV12-3 or TRBV12-4 with TRBJ2-7; 7 bases are a match to TRBD1. The CDR3 sequence is 15 residues long. Trimming took 5 bases from V and 0 from J; bases not matched to a gene: 7. The CDR3 reads CASSLSWDSSYEQYF. The CDR3 region has the DNA TGTGCCAGCAGTCTCTCATGGGACAGCTCCTACGAGCAGTACTTC.

This clonotype was counted a single time. V gene TRBV4-1 combines with J gene TRBJ2-7; 9 bases are a match to TRBD2. Germline-derived CDR1 and CDR2 are MGHRA and YSYEKL. J lost 2 bases, V lost 0 bases, and 5 bases had no gene match. The CDR3 spans 16 residues. The CDR3 region has the DNA TGCGCCAGCAGCCAAGATTTGGTAGCGGGGGCCTACGAGCAGTACTTC. This translates into CASSQDLVAGAYEQYF.

Comments on this clonotype: With a far larger clone one base away, a read error is the likely cause. The chain employs TRBV28 and TRBJ2-5, with D possibly being TRBD2 (5 bases). The J call may be wrong; the DNA end is better matched by TRBJ2-7. This CDR3 has 13 residues. Germline V lookup: CDR1 MDHEN, CDR2 SYDVKM. The CDR3 DNA reads as TGTGCCGGCATGTCGGGGAGCTCCTACGAGCAGTACTTC. This sequence encodes CAGMSGSSYEQYF.

This clonotype was recorded at least ten times. This sequence joins TRBV7-2 and TRBJ1-1; 7 bases fit TRBD1. J gave up 1 base and V 5 bases, and 4 bases lay outside the gene matches. The CDR3 is 14 residues long. CDR1 is SGHTA and CDR2 is FQGNSA in the germline V gene. The chain's CDR3 is CASSLGQTNTEAFF. CDR3 DNA: TGTGCCAGCAGCCTGGGACAGACGAACACTGAAGCTTTCTTT.

The table lists this clonotype with many counts. The gene calls are TRBV9 and TRBJ2-5; D is unclear. Between the trimmed V and J ends, which lost 0 bases and 2 bases, there was a span of 8 bases. Germline V lookup: CDR1 SGDLS, CDR2 YYNGEE. CDR3 length equals 14 residues. CDR3 coding DNA: TGTGCCAGCAGCGTAGCGCCGCAACAAGAGACCCAGTACTTC. This sequence encodes CASSVAPQQETQYF.